This TCR beta chain was observed in a study of identifying expanded T cells in peripheral blood (dated by TCRdb to about 2019). Context from the whole study: Separate aliquots of the same genomic DNA pool were sequenced to produce technical replicates, and four replicates were compared in pairs.

Summary of the overall study and its limitations: The binomial model flagged approximately 1.2 differentially abundant clones between technical replicates but approximately 15 over around two weeks and roughly 20 over about 4 weeks. The authors expected that over much longer intervals, such as months to years, biological variance in healthy repertoires might increase even further. Across all healthy-donor time intervals, the beta-binomial model significantly lowered both the number of clones called differentially abundant and the false-positive rate. In all healthy donors, the variance in clone template counts between samples taken two weeks apart rose significantly as total template count increased.

Counted from cysteine to phenylalanine, this CDR3 has 15 amino acids. The kept DNA is CDR3 alone, 45 bases in frame from the first base. Trimming costs V 1 base and J 2 bases, and their ends lie 12 bases apart. CDR1 KGHSH and CDR2 LQKENI are derived from the germline V gene. No immune events such as infections were documented for the healthy donors during the collection period. To calibrate time-dependent variance in a beta-binomial model of T-cell clone differential abundance, blood repertoires from healthy donors were used as a training cohort. The training cohort was composed of roughly ten healthy donors, 3 female and 7 male. Donor ages ranged from about 25 to 64 years, with an average of roughly 46 years. Whole blood was collected from each healthy donor at three time points spaced two to three weeks apart and obtained from a commercial supplier. Genomic DNA was extracted from unsorted whole blood for immunosequencing.

The immunoSEQ Assay, which uses bias-controlled multiplex PCR amplification of genomic DNA, was used to profile TCRbeta CDR3 regions. The authors' analysis ran thus. The absolute abundance of each unique TCRbeta CDR3 region was quantified after sequences were collapsed and filtered. Differential abundance was tested with a binomial (Fisher-equivalent) model and with a beta-binomial model adding time-dependent variance fitted from healthy donors. Any clone with fewer than 5 combined templates was excluded, and a clone was called differentially abundant if its Benjamini-Hochberg FDR was below 0.01. Beta-binomial variance was modeled as a function of total template count across the two samples using the form v = (b*log(k)+a)^2. TCRdb retrieved this table from immuneACCESS and kept in-frame rearrangements only. Not all clones are present; in checked studies, unresolved V genes account for under half, and no reason is known for the remainder. V, J and clone size are those of that table, while D and trimming were read from the DNA. The sample has about 110,000 clones on record, approximately 90% of them singletons. About 16% of the sample rests with the top ten.

With regard to this clone: The target of this receptor is not known. The record has no base qualities; no much larger clone is one base away.

The source material was blood. This receptor was identified in a person between 18 and 75 years old in good health. The rearranged chain carries TRBV18 and TRBJ2-7; TRBD1 is a possible D gene, resting on 7 matching bases. Here the CDR3 is given as CASSPRQGGPYEQYF. The DNA reads as follows: TGTGCCAGCTCACCACGACAGGGAGGCCCCTACGAGCAGTACTTC.